The 7 T cell receptor beta chains in this list originate from one sample, sequenced in a study of monozygotic twins with inflammatory bowel disease. TCRdb derives one entry per CDR3 protein from the 5' RACE reads, leaving out DNA. The sample includes hundreds of thousands of distinct CDR3 sequences. Sequencing was carried out using blood. The receptors were gathered from a human donor with ulcerative colitis or Crohn's disease, or a healthy co-twin of an affected twin (not recorded which).

The chain carries TRBV9 and TRBJ2-3; as DNA is missing, the TRBD1 call by TCRdb cannot be tested. The germline gives CDR1 SGDLS, CDR2 YYNGEE. This CDR3 has 18 residues. The CDR3 here is CASSPGQGRLASKDTQYF.

The rearrangement uses TRBV7-7 and TRBJ2-2; the D call from TCRdb, TRBD2, cannot be confirmed without DNA. The CDR3 sequence is 15 residues long. Germline V gives CDR1 SSHAT, CDR2 FNYEAQ (reference sequence). This CDR3 is CASSLGGGESGELFF.

The V and J genes are TRBV28 and TRBJ2-7; the D call from TCRdb, TRBD1, cannot be confirmed without DNA. The CDR3 runs to 15 residues. Germline V gives CDR1 MDHEN, CDR2 SYDVKM. The CDR3 is CASSSPGQGTYEQYF.

This chain connects TRBV27 to TRBJ2-7; without DNA, the TCRdb call of TRBD2 cannot be checked. The CDR3 sequence is 15 residues long. The germline V gene encodes CDR1 MNHEY and CDR2 SMNVEV (reference sequence). This CDR3 is CASSPTGLATYEQYF.

V is TRBV12-3 or TRBV12-4 and J is TRBJ2-5. The CDR3 covers 15 residues. CDR3 sequence reads: CASSFARKYQETQYF.

The chain combines TRBV6-2 or TRBV6-3 with TRBJ2-7; TCRdb lists TRBD1, though no DNA is available to test this call. Germline lookup yields CDR1 MNHEY and CDR2 SVGEGT. CDR3 length: 15 amino acids. The CDR3 sequence is CASSYPEGTGYEQYF.

The rearrangement uses TRBV6-2 or TRBV6-3 and TRBJ2-7; TCRdb's D call, TRBD1, is unchecked because there is no DNA. The CDR3 contains 13 residues. Germline V gives CDR1 MNHEY, CDR2 SVGEGT. CDR3 in amino acids: CASSWNRAYEQYF.